This entry concerns a single T cell receptor (beta chain). Its matching antigen is unknown. Mismatch with germline at one junction end may stem from a read error. This sample stems from a study of tumor-infiltrating lymphocytes in primary liver carcinoma. Study-level information: Samples returned roughly 3.5 to 7.13 million productive TCRbeta reads each. Read depth did not differ significantly between tissue types.

Joint extraction of RNA and DNA used about 17-31 mg of bulk tissue that was unsorted. Every tumor contributed samples taken at five separate regions. General study findings and limits: Detection in all five tumor regions applied to only about 7-25% of top clones.

TCR beta cDNA was prepared out of 450 to 500 ng total RNA by means of a constant-region primer. Generation of the TCR beta libraries relied on three nested multiplex PCR rounds using slightly modified ARM-PCR. TCRdb passed the multiplex PCR reads through MiXCR, listing each CDR3 protein once. This sample has roughly 91,000 distinct CDR3 sequences, with about three quarters found just once. The source is a woman aged 60-75 years with primary liver carcinoma and hepatitis B virus infection. Input material: liver tumor tissue from sampling region 5. Subset in this sample: tumor region T5, tumor centre.

The CDR3 is CSVEGTSRRETQYF. For the CDR3, the DNA is TGCAGTGTTGAGGGGACTAGCAGGAGGGAGACCCAGTACTTC. V and J are TRBV29-1 and TRBJ2-5, with TRBD2 identical over 9 bases. CDR1 SQVTM and CDR2 ANQGSEA come from the germline V gene. The length of the CDR3 is 14 residues.